A selection of T cell receptor beta chains follows, all from one sample in a study of blood T cell repertoires in COVID-19. TCRdb's copy holds only in-frame clones and misses some; the assay was immunoSEQ multiplex PCR. The sample contains approximately 200,000 clones, 85% to 90% of which appear only once. Specimen: PBMCs or T cells enriched from blood (not recorded which). These receptors were taken from a woman aged 35 to 49 with acute COVID-19. Both conserved end residues are part of each CDR3. A D gene is named only where the DNA matches it firmly. Size values are once, few and many counts, or a class for expanded clones, and some rows have none.

size	V	J	length	D	CDR3	DNA
NA	TRBV25-1	TRBJ1-2	13	NA	CASSLGISYGYTF	TGTGCCAGCAGTCTCGGGATTTCGTATGGCTACACCTTC
NA	TRBV28	TRBJ2-2	15	NA	CASTQGQRGAGELFF	TGTGCCAGCACGCAGGGTCAAAGGGGTGCCGGGGAGCTGTTTTTT
NA	TRBV12-5	TRBJ2-5	17	TRBD1	CASGLVGLGQGAETQYF	TGTGCTAGTGGTTTGGTAGGTCTGGGACAGGGGGCTGAGACCCAGTACTTC
NA	TRBV3-1/TRBV3-2	TRBJ2-5	15	NA	CASSQARTNQETQYF	TGTGCCAGCAGCCAAGCCAGGACTAACCAAGAGACCCAGTACTTC
NA	TRBV29-1	TRBJ1-2	13	TRBD1	CSVEQGQGNGYTF	TGCAGCGTTGAACAGGGACAGGGAAATGGCTACACCTTC
few	TRBV7-9	TRBJ2-2	12	NA	CASSQRMGELFF	TGTGCCAGCAGCCAGCGCATGGGGGAGCTGTTTTTT
NA	TRBV27	TRBJ1-6	13	NA	CASSPGFGSPLHF	TGTGCCAGCAGTCCAGGTTTTGGATCACCCCTCCACTTT
NA	TRBV27	TRBJ2-7	15	TRBD2	CASRGLAGGPYEQYF	TGTGCCAGCAGAGGACTAGCGGGAGGACCCTACGAGCAGTACTTC
few	TRBV6-5	TRBJ1-1	14	TRBD1	CASSYTGQGAEAFF	TGTGCCAGCAGTTACACCGGACAGGGCGCTGAAGCTTTCTTT
NA	TRBV30	TRBJ2-7	12	NA	CAWSASGWEQYF	TGTGCCTGGAGTGCCTCCGGGTGGGAGCAGTACTTC
NA	TRBV10-3	TRBJ1-1	14	TRBD1	CAISETGDRTEAFF	TGTGCCATCAGTGAGACAGGGGATCGGACTGAAGCTTTCTTT
NA	TRBV5-6	TRBJ2-3	16	TRBD1	CASSQPGQVSTDTQYF	TGTGCCAGCAGCCAGCCAGGACAGGTTAGCACAGATACGCAGTATTTT
NA	TRBV18	TRBJ1-1	14	NA	CASSPGGKRSEAFF	TGTGCCAGCTCACCAGGCGGGAAACGGTCTGAAGCTTTCTTT
NA	TRBV10-1	TRBJ2-1	15	NA	CASSEGGLRGDEQFF	TGCGCCAGCAGTGAAGGGGGCCTCCGCGGGGATGAGCAGTTCTTC
NA	TRBV30	TRBJ2-3	15	TRBD2	CAWSVRRGGTDTQYF	TGTGCCTGGAGTGTACGGCGGGGGGGCACAGATACGCAGTATTTT
NA	TRBV9	TRBJ2-2	17	NA	CASSLGTAGANTGELFF	TGTGCCAGCAGCCTAGGGACTGCAGGAGCGAACACCGGGGAGCTGTTTTTT
NA	TRBV6-2/TRBV6-3	TRBJ2-7	16	TRBD2	CASSYSWIAGDHEQYF	TGTGCCAGCAGTTACTCGTGGATAGCGGGAGATCACGAGCAGTACTTC
NA	TRBV7-2	TRBJ2-7	13	TRBD2	CASSLSTSVEQYF	TGTGCCAGCAGCTTGTCGACTAGCGTCGAGCAGTACTTC
NA	TRBV10-3	TRBJ2-1	16	TRBD2	CAISDGTSRPFDEQFF	TGTGCCATCAGTGATGGGACTAGCAGGCCTTTTGACGAGCAGTTCTTC
NA	TRBV21-1	TRBJ2-4	17	NA	CASSNQRTGGSKNIQYF	TGTGCCAGCAGCAATCAAAGAACAGGGGGGTCCAAAAACATTCAGTACTTC
NA	TRBV6-1	TRBJ1-4	20	NA	CASSEEGGKGVVATNEKLFF	TGTGCCAGCAGCGAAGAGGGGGGGAAAGGGGTGGTAGCAACTAATGAAAAACTGTTTTTT
NA	TRBV15	TRBJ2-3	16	TRBD2	CATSRGLAVDTDTQYF	TGTGCCACCAGCAGAGGACTAGCGGTGGACACAGATACGCAGTATTTT
NA	TRBV5-1	TRBJ2-7	15	NA	CASSPGRGAGYEQYF	TGCGCCAGCAGCCCTGGTCGGGGGGCGGGCTACGAGCAGTACTTC
NA	TRBV11-2	TRBJ2-3	14	TRBD2	CASSSSGSRDTQYF	TGTGCCAGCAGCTCTAGCGGTTCTAGAGATACGCAGTATTTT
once	TRBV10-1	TRBJ2-7	15	TRBD2	CASREKLAGGGEQYF	TGCGCCAGCAGGGAAAAACTAGCGGGAGGTGGCGAGCAGTACTTC
NA	TRBV5-1	TRBJ2-7	15	NA	CASSLSGGASYEQYF	TGCGCCAGCAGCTTAAGTGGTGGGGCCTCTTACGAGCAGTACTTC
NA	TRBV28	TRBJ1-5	15	NA	CASSLGGARNQPQHF	TGTGCCAGCAGTTTGGGGGGGGCACGCAATCAGCCCCAGCATTTT
NA	TRBV5-1	TRBJ2-3	17	NA	CASRPYSDRPFTDTQYF	TGCGCCAGCAGGCCTTACTCGGACAGACCGTTCACAGATACGCAGTATTTT
NA	TRBV3-1/TRBV3-2	TRBJ2-7	18	TRBD2	CASSHSRASGTPPYEQYF	TGTGCCAGCAGCCACAGTCGGGCTAGCGGGACCCCACCCTACGAGCAGTACTTC
few	TRBV4-3	TRBJ1-6	15	TRBD1	CASSRSGTDNSPLHF	TGCGCCAGCAGTCGCTCCGGGACAGATAATTCACCCCTCCACTTT
NA	TRBV6-5	TRBJ1-5	15	NA	CASGAGTGSNQPQHF	TGTGCCAGCGGAGCCGGTACCGGTAGCAATCAGCCCCAGCATTTT
NA	TRBV10-3	TRBJ1-1	13	TRBD1	CASRTGGYTEAFF	TGTGCCTCCCGGACAGGGGGCTACACTGAAGCTTTCTTT
NA	TRBV28	TRBJ1-1	13	NA	CASSIPNQGLAFF	TGTGCCAGCAGTATCCCGAACCAGGGGCTCGCTTTCTTT
once	TRBV6-5	TRBJ1-2	16	NA	CASSYSHLGLNYGYTF	TGTGCCAGCAGTTACTCCCATTTAGGACTTAACTATGGCTACACCTTC
NA	TRBV5-4	TRBJ1-2	14	TRBD1	CASSLTGGTYGYTF	TGTGCCAGCAGCTTGACAGGGGGAACCTATGGCTACACCTTC
once	TRBV25-1	TRBJ2-1	15	TRBD2	CASSGRLAGDNEQFF	TGTGCCAGCAGTGGTAGACTAGCGGGGGACAATGAGCAGTTCTTC
NA	TRBV10-3	TRBJ1-1	17	NA	CAISASRSGAGDTEAFF	TGTGCCATCAGCGCGAGTAGGAGCGGCGCGGGGGACACTGAAGCTTTCTTT
few	TRBV4-1	TRBJ1-1	12	NA	CASSLSGAEAFF	TGCGCCAGCAGCCTCTCAGGGGCAGAAGCTTTCTTT
NA	TRBV28	TRBJ2-1	16	TRBD2	CASSLPTSGATNEQFF	TGTGCCAGCAGTTTACCAACTAGCGGGGCTACTAATGAGCAGTTCTTC
once	TRBV5-1	TRBJ1-4	17	NA	CASSLYRAFATNEKLFF	TGCGCCAGCAGCTTGTACAGGGCCTTTGCAACTAATGAAAAACTGTTTTTT
NA	TRBV18	TRBJ1-4	14	NA	CASSKGQTNEKLFF	TGTGCCAGCTCAAAAGGACAGACTAATGAAAAACTGTTTTTT
NA	TRBV19	TRBJ2-6	17	NA	CASSIPRGGTGANVLTF	TGTGCCAGTAGTATCCCCAGGGGTGGGACTGGGGCCAACGTCCTGACTTTC
NA	TRBV2	TRBJ1-2	12	NA	CASSHRGYGYTF	TGTGCCAGCAGCCATAGGGGATATGGCTACACCTTC
once	TRBV9	TRBJ2-1	14	TRBD1	CASSVGQGANEQFF	TGTGCCAGCAGCGTAGGACAGGGGGCGAATGAGCAGTTCTTC
NA	TRBV5-4	TRBJ2-7	13	NA	CASSLDRAYEQYF	TGTGCCAGCAGCTTGGACAGAGCCTACGAGCAGTACTTC
few	TRBV5-6	TRBJ1-6	14	TRBD1	CASSPGQRSSPLHF	TGTGCCAGCAGCCCGGGACAGAGGAGTTCACCCCTCCACTTT
once	TRBV5-6	TRBJ1-2	15	NA	CASSLAPLGLGGYTF	TGTGCCAGCAGCTTGGCCCCTCTGGGGCTAGGCGGCTACACCTTC
few	TRBV10-2	TRBJ1-5	21	TRBD1	CASSDSQKGTGAKVRNQPQHF	TGCGCCAGCAGTGATTCCCAGAAAGGGACAGGGGCAAAGGTTAGGAATCAGCCCCAGCATTTT
NA	TRBV4-1	TRBJ1-1	15	NA	CASSQDEQSTTEAFF	TGCGCCAGCAGCCAAGATGAACAGAGTACCACTGAAGCTTTCTTT